The 29 T cell receptor beta chains below all came from one sample that was sequenced in a study of blood T cell repertoires in COVID-19. TCRdb's copy holds only in-frame clones and misses some; the assay was immunoSEQ multiplex PCR. The table records about 150,000 clones, 88% of them present only once. The sample was peripheral blood. These receptors originate from a woman between 65 and 79 years old with acute or convalescent COVID-19.

The chain couples TRBV6-2 or TRBV6-3 to TRBJ2-2; the match to TRBD1 covers 9 bases. The junction had 1 base not matched to a gene; V was cut back by 2 bases and J by 3 bases. The V gene's germline CDR1 is MNHEY and CDR2 SVGEGT. This CDR3 spans 15 amino acids. The CDR3 bases are TGTGCCAGCAGTTACAGGGACAGGGACACCGGGGAGCTGTTTTTT. It specifies CASSYRDRDTGELFF.

The chain joins TRBV7-2 to TRBJ2-1, with 9 bases aligning to TRBD2. The CDR3 length is 22 residues. With V trimmed by 0 bases and J by 0 bases, 18 bases remained unmatched. Per germline, CDR1 SGHTA and CDR2 FQGNSA. CDR3 bases: TGTGCCAGCAGCTTAGCCTATTCCACCATACCCTTTAGCGGGGGCTCCTACAATGAGCAGTTCTTC. Translating it yields CASSLAYSTIPFSGGSYNEQFF.

The chain has TRBV7-2 and TRBJ2-7; possible D gene TRBD2, 6 bases. Germline loops: CDR1 SGHTA, CDR2 FQGNSA. This CDR3 region has 13 residues. V was clipped by 3 bases and J by 4 bases, with 10 bases between them. The CDR3: CASSLGSGYEQYF. CDR3 nucleotides: TGTGCCAGCAGCTTGGGTAGCGGATACGAGCAGTACTTC.

This clone was found once. The rearrangement links TRBV18 to TRBJ2-7; 10 bases line up with TRBD1. The CDR3 consists of 15 residues. Germline trimming cut 3 bases from V and 6 bases from J; bases unmatched to any gene: 8. Germline V gene data show CDR1 as KGHSH and CDR2 as LQKENI. The CDR3 DNA sequence: TGTGCCAGCTCACCTTCCGGGACAGGGGCCTTCGAGCAGTACTTC. This translates into CASSPSGTGAFEQYF.

V usage is TRBV5-4 and J usage is TRBJ2-3; a possible D gene is TRBD1 (5 bases). The V gene lost 4 bases and the J gene lost 0 bases, with 9 bases spanning the gap. The CDR3 loop spans 14 amino acids. Germline V gives CDR1 SGHNT, CDR2 YYREEE (reference sequence). The CDR3 here is CASSIQGSTDTQYF. CDR3 DNA sequence: TGTGCCAGCAGCATTCAGGGTAGCACAGATACGCAGTATTTT.

The chain uses TRBV7-9 and TRBJ2-5, with TRBD1 identical over 9 bases. The V segment lost 5 bases and the J segment 4 bases; nucleotides outside the gene matches: 5. The CDR3 covers 14 residues. CDR1 and CDR2 (germline): SEHNR, FQNEAQ (reference sequence). The CDR3 is CASSKGQGGETQYF. The CDR3 DNA sequence: TGTGCCAGCAGCAAGGGACAGGGAGGAGAGACCCAGTACTTC.

This chain links TRBV12-5 with TRBJ1-2; a weak D match, TRBD1 (5 bases). The length of the CDR3 is 14 residues. The germline gives CDR1 LGHNT, CDR2 FRNRAP. The ends were cut back, 0 bases at V and 6 bases at J, with 11 bases in the middle. DNA for the CDR3: TGTGCTAGTGGTTTGGTTCTAGGGGCCAATGGCTACACCTTC. Protein product: CASGLVLGANGYTF.

The chain uses TRBV7-2 and TRBJ2-5; 9 bases line up with TRBD1. CDR1 SGHTA and CDR2 FQGNSA come from the germline V gene. The junction had 3 bases not matched to a gene; V was cut back by 2 bases and J by 5 bases. This CDR3 spans 14 amino acids. CDR3 amino acids: CASSLHRGLETQYF. The CDR3 nucleotides read TGTGCCAGCAGCTTACACAGGGGGCTGGAGACCCAGTACTTC.

CDR3 loop: CASSLNSVNTGELFF. The CDR3 nucleotides read TGCGCCAGCAGCTTGAATTCAGTGAACACCGGGGAGCTGTTTTTT. The chain links TRBV5-1 to TRBJ2-2, with D uncertain. Germline assignment: CDR1 SGHRS and CDR2 YFSETQ. This CDR3 has 15 residues. V lost 1 base and J lost 1, with 8 bases in between.

The chain uses TRBV4-1 and TRBJ1-5, with a tentative D call TRBD1 (5 bases). This CDR3 is built from 15 residues. Germline V lookup: CDR1 MGHRA, CDR2 YSYEKL. V shed 4 bases and J shed 0 bases, with 10 bases lying between them. Here the CDR3 DNA reads TGCGCCAGCAGCCGCGGGACCGCTAGCAATCAGCCCCAGCATTTT. Protein: CASSRGTASNQPQHF.

This chain links TRBV3-1 (or the pseudogene TRBV3-2) with TRBJ1-1; possibly TRBD1 for D (6 bases). The CDR3 runs to 15 residues. Germline V gene sequence: CDR1 LGHDT, CDR2 YNNKEL (reference sequence). V was pared by 0 bases and J by 5 bases, with 13 bases between. CDR3 sequence reads: CASSQDFTGRTEAFF. For the CDR3, the DNA is TGTGCCAGCAGCCAAGATTTTACAGGGCGTACTGAAGCTTTCTTT.

The chain uses TRBV19 and TRBJ2-5; TRBD2 agrees at 13 bases. This CDR3 has 17 amino acids. Germline values: CDR1 LNHDA, CDR2 SQIVND (reference sequence). The ends lost 11 bases at V and 3 bases at J; junction bases unmatched: 15. CDR3: CASSRLAGGFGKETQYF. The CDR3, as DNA: TGTGCCTCCTCCAGACTAGCGGGGGGCTTCGGGAAAGAGACCCAGTACTTC.

V usage is TRBV6-1 and J usage is TRBJ2-1, with 14 bases matching TRBD2. Germline loops: CDR1 MNHNS, CDR2 SASEGT. V shed 3 bases and J 5 bases; nucleotides not matched to a gene: 9. The CDR3 sequence is 18 residues long. DNA of the CDR3: TGTGCCAGCAGTGATCTCCGACTAGCGGGGGGGCAGAACAATGAGCAGTTCTTC. The encoded protein is CASSDLRLAGGQNNEQFF.

The chain uses TRBV10-3 and TRBJ1-2; no firm D call. Germline lookup yields CDR1 ENHRY and CDR2 SYGVKD. Trimming took 4 bases from V and 4 from J, leaving 10 bases between them. The CDR3 is 13 residues long. CDR3 region: CAISGGEGYGYTF. CDR3 coding DNA: TGTGCCATCAGTGGGGGAGAGGGCTATGGCTACACCTTC.

This chain joins TRBV19 and TRBJ1-5; D is uncertain. V shed 6 bases and J shed 3 bases, with 9 bases lying between them. This CDR3 has 13 residues. CDR1 and CDR2 from the germline V gene are LNHDA and SQIVND (reference sequence). CDR3 protein: CASRRAINQPQHF. The CDR3, as DNA: TGTGCCAGTAGGAGGGCCATCAATCAGCCCCAGCATTTT.

The chain carries TRBV28 and TRBJ1-1; the match to TRBD1 covers 8 bases. In germline, CDR1 is MDHEN, CDR2 SYDVKM. The CDR3 is made up of 15 amino acids. V shed 6 bases, J shed 6 bases, and the junction held 12 bases outside the gene matches. The CDR3 coding sequence is TGTGCCAGCAGCTCGGGGGACAGGCGTTACGCTGAAGCTTTCTTT. Amino acids: CASSSGDRRYAEAFF.

The genes are TRBV4-1 and TRBJ1-2; TRBD1 is a possible D gene (6 bases). Germline values: CDR1 MGHRA, CDR2 YSYEKL. The CDR3 runs 15 residues. Deletions cut 1 base from V and 4 bases from J, with 13 bases between. The CDR3 is CASSQAIQGGYGYTF. In DNA, the CDR3 is TGCGCCAGCAGCCAAGCAATACAGGGCGGCTATGGCTACACCTTC.

This CDR3 reads CASSPTTVPNYGYTF. The CDR3 coding sequence is TGTGCCAGCAGCCCCACGACAGTTCCTAACTATGGCTACACCTTC. The V and J genes are TRBV9 and TRBJ1-2; D perhaps matches TRBD1 (5 bases). Per germline, CDR1 SGDLS and CDR2 YYNGEE. The CDR3 sequence is 15 residues long. V lost 4 bases and J lost 0, with 13 bases in between.

The chain couples TRBV7-9 to TRBJ1-1, with D uncertain. The CDR3 is made up of 13 amino acids. Trimming pared 5 bases from V and 4 bases from J, leaving 11 bases between. CDR1 and CDR2 (germline): SEHNR, FQNEAQ (reference sequence). As DNA, the CDR3 is TGTGCCAGCAGCCTTGGGAGTAGCACTGAAGCTTTCTTT. Translated: CASSLGSSTEAFF.

This clone was counted a few times. The gene calls are TRBV5-6 and TRBJ1-5; TRBD1 might be the D (6 bases). V was pared by 0 bases and J by 6 bases, with 10 bases between. The CDR3 has 14 residues. Germline CDR1 reads SGHDT; CDR2 reads YYEEEE. The CDR3 is CASSLGTVAQPQHF. The CDR3 DNA reads TGTGCCAGCAGCTTGGGGACAGTCGCTCAGCCCCAGCATTTT.

Comment on this clone: One end of the junction fails to match germline, which may point to a read error. The rearrangement uses TRBV7-7 and TRBJ2-2; 10 bases are a match to TRBD2. The germline CDR1 and CDR2 sequences are SSHAT and FNYEAQ (reference sequence). This CDR3 spans 16 amino acids. CDR3 DNA: TGTGCTAGCAGCAATTCAGCGGGGGGGGCGGCCGGGGAGCTGTTTTTT. Its translation is CASSNSAGGAAGELFF. The complete variable domain, with remaining parts taken from reference TRBV7-7 and TRBJ2-2, reads GAGVSQSPRYKVTKRGQDVTLRCDPISSHATLYWYQQALGQGPEFLTYFNYEAQPDKSGLPSDRFSAERPEGSISTLTIQRTEQRDSAMYRCASSNSAGGAAGELFFGEGSRLTVL.

The chain employs TRBV19 and TRBJ1-4, with D possibly TRBD1 on 6 matching bases. The CDR3 runs 14 residues. Trimming pared 6 bases from V and 5 bases from J, leaving 13 bases between. The germline CDR1 and CDR2 sequences are LNHDA and SQIVND (reference sequence). The CDR3 region has the DNA TGTGCCAGTAGCGACAGGTGGGGAAATGAAAAACTGTTTTTT. This encodes CASSDRWGNEKLFF.

CDR3 loop: CASSDGTGFNYGYTF. In DNA, the CDR3 is TGTGCCAGCAGCGACGGGACAGGGTTCAACTATGGCTACACCTTC. V and J are TRBV9 and TRBJ1-2; TRBD1 agrees at 9 bases. The V segment lost 3 bases and the J segment 2 bases; nucleotides outside the gene matches: 5. The length of the CDR3 is 15 residues. The germline CDR1 and CDR2 sequences are SGDLS and YYNGEE.

This clone was seen a single time. The genes are TRBV30 and TRBJ1-2, with D tentatively TRBD1 (6 bases). This CDR3 region has 12 residues. V gave up 7 bases and J gave up 4 bases, with 13 bases separating them. The germline CDR1 and CDR2 sequences are GTSNPN and SVGIG (reference sequence). As DNA, the CDR3 is TGTGCCTTGACCCGGGACATCTATGGCTACACCTTC. It specifies CALTRDIYGYTF.

The chain carries TRBV21-1 and TRBJ1-4. TRBV21-1 is described as a pseudogene. This CDR3 is built from 14 residues. The DNA for the CDR3 is TGTGCCAGCAGCAAGGGGGGTTTTAATGAAAAACTGTTTTTT. It specifies CASSKGGFNEKLFF.

The V and J genes are TRBV5-1 and TRBJ1-4; TRBD1 is a possible D gene (5 bases). Germline assignment: CDR1 SGHRS and CDR2 YFSETQ. The V end was cut by 1 base, the J end by 3 bases, with 10 bases between. This CDR3 spans 15 amino acids. The CDR3 DNA follows: TGCGCCAGCAGCTTGAGCCAGGGCCCTAATGAAAAACTGTTTTTT. Its translation is CASSLSQGPNEKLFF. Filled out from reference TRBV5-1 and TRBJ1-4, the complete variable domain reads KAGVTQTPRYLIKTRGQQVTLSCSPISGHRSVSWYQQTPGQGLQFLFEYFSETQRNKGNFPGRFSGRQFSNSRSEMNVSTLELGDSALYLCASSLSQGPNEKLFFGSGTQLSVL.

This chain joins TRBV29-1 and TRBJ1-2, with D possibly matching TRBD1 (5 bases). The CDR3 sequence is 12 residues long. Germline CDR1 SQVTM, CDR2 ANQGSEA. CDR3 in DNA: TGCTCCCCCGGGAGGGGCCCAGATGGCTACACCTTC. It yields the protein CSPGRGPDGYTF.

The rearrangement uses TRBV2 and TRBJ2-7, with TRBD1 identical over 8 bases. The CDR3 extends over 14 amino acids. J was trimmed by 2 bases and V by 6 bases; bases with no gene match: 6. Germline loops: CDR1 SNHLY, CDR2 FYNNEI. CDR3 DNA: TGTGCCAGCAGCCGACAGGGGACCACCTACGAGCAGTACGTC. Its translation: CASSRQGTTYEQYV.

The chain recombines TRBV6-5 with TRBJ2-3; D is perhaps TRBD2 (5 bases). From germline, CDR1 is MNHEY and CDR2 SVGAGI. CDR3 length: 15 amino acids. Deletions cut 7 bases from V and 0 bases from J, with 14 bases between. CDR3 residues: CASTPRRTSTDTQYF. The CDR3 DNA follows: TGTGCCAGCACTCCGCGGAGGACTAGCACAGATACGCAGTATTTT.